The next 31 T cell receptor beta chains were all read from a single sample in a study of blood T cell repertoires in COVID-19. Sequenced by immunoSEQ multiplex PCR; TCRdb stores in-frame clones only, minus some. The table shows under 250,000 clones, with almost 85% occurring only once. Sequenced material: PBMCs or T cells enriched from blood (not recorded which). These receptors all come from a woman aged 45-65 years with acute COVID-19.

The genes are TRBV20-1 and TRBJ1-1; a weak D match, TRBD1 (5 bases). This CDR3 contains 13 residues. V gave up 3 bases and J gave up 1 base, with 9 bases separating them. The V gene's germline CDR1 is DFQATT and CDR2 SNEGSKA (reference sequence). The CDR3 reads CSASLQGNTEAFF. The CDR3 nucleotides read TGCAGTGCTAGTCTTCAGGGGAACACTGAAGCTTTCTTT.

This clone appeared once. The DNA for the CDR3 is TGCAGCGTTGAAGATCTATGGCAGGGGATGGGGTATGGCTACACCTTC. This codes for CSVEDLWQGMGYGYTF. V is TRBV29-1 and J is TRBJ1-2, with a weak D call TRBD1 (6 bases). The CDR3 length is 16 residues. Trimming took 0 bases from V and 5 from J, leaving 19 bases between them. The germline V gene has CDR1 SQVTM and CDR2 ANQGSEA.

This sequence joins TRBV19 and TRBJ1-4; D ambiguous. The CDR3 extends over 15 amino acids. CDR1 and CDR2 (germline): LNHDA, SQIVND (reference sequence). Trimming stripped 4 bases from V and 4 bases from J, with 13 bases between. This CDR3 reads CASSNGGMHNEKLFF. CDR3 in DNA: TGTGCCAGTAGTAACGGCGGTATGCATAATGAAAAACTGTTTTTT.

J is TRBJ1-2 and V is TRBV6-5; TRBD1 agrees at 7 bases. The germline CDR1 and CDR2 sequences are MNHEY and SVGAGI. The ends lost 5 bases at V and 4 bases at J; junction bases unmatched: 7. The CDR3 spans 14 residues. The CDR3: CASSTPGTVYGYTF. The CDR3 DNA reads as TGTGCCAGCAGTACGCCAGGGACAGTCTATGGCTACACCTTC.

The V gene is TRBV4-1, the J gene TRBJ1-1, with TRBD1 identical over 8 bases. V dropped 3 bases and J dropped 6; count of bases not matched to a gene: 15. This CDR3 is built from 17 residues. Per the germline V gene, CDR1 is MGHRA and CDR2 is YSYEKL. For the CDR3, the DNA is TGCGCCAGCAGCCACTCGGACAGGGAGTTGATGATCGCTGAAGCTTTCTTT. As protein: CASSHSDRELMIAEAFF.

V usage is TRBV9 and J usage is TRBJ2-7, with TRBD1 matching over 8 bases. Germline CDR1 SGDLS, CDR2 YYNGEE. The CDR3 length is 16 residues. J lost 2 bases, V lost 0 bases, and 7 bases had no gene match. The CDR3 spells CASSVGAGTGPYEQYF. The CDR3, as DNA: TGTGCCAGCAGCGTAGGGGCCGGGACAGGACCCTACGAGCAGTACTTC.

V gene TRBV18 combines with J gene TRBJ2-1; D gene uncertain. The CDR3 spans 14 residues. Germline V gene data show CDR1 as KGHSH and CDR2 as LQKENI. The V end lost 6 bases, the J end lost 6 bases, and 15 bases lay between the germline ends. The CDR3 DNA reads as TGTGCCAGCTCCGGTAGTAGAGGTTCCAATGAGCAGTTCTTC. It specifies CASSGSRGSNEQFF.

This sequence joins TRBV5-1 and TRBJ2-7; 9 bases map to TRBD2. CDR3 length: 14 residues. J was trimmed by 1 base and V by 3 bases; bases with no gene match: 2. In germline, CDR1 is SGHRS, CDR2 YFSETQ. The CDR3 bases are TGCGCCAGCAGCTCTAGCGGGGAGTCCTACGAGCAGTACTTC. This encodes CASSSSGESYEQYF.

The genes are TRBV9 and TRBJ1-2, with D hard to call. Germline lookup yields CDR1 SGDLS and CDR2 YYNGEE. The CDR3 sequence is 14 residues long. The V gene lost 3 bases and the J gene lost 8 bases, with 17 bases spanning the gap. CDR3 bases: TGTGCCAGCAGCGCAACGACTGAGGCGGGAGGCTACACCTTC. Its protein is CASSATTEAGGYTF.

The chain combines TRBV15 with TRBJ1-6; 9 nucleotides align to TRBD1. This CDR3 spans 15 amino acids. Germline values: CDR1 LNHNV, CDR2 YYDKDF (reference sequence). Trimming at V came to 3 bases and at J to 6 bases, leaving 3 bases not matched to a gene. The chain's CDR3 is CATSRDRGSNSPLHF. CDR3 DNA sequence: TGTGCCACCAGCAGGGACAGGGGCTCTAATTCACCCCTCCACTTT.

This CDR3 is CASSPGLEAFF. In DNA form, the CDR3 reads TGTGCCAGCAGTCCGGGACTCGAAGCTTTCTTT. The gene calls are TRBV6-5 and TRBJ1-1, with D maybe TRBD1 (5 bases). This CDR3 is built from 11 residues. Germline V gives CDR1 MNHEY, CDR2 SVGAGI. The V and J ends lost 5 bases and 8 bases respectively, with 9 bases between them.

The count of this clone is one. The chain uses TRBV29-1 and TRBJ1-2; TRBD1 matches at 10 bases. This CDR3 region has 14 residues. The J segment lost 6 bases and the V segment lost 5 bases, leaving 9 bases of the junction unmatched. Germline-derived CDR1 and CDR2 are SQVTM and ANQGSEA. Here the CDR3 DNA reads TGCAGCGTTACCTTCGGGACAGGGGTCGATGGCTACACCTTC. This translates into CSVTFGTGVDGYTF. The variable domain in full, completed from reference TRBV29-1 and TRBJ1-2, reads SAVISQKPSRDICQRGTSLTIQCQVDSQVTMMFWYRQQPGQSLTLIATANQGSEATYESGFVIDKFPISRPNLTFSTLTVSNMSPEDSSIYLCSVTFGTGVDGYTFGSGTRLTVV.

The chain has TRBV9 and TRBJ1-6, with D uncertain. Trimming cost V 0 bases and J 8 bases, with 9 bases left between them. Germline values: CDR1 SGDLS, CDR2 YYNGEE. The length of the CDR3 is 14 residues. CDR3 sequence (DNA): TGTGCCAGCAGCGTAGGCGGCGCGGATTCACCCCTCCACTTT. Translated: CASSVGGADSPLHF.

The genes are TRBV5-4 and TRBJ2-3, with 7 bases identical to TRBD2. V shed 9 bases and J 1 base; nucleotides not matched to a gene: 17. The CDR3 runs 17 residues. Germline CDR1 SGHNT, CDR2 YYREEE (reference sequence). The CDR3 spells CATEDFGGSGRTDTQYF. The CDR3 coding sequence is TGTGCCACCGAAGACTTCGGGGGGTCGGGTCGCACAGATACGCAGTATTTT.

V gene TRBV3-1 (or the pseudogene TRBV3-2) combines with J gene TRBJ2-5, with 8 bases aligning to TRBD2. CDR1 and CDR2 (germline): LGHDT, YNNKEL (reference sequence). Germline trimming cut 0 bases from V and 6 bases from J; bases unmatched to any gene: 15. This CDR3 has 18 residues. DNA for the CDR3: TGTGCCAGCAGCCAAGAGATAGCGGGGCACCCTTTGACCAAGACCCAGTACTTC. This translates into CASSQEIAGHPLTKTQYF.

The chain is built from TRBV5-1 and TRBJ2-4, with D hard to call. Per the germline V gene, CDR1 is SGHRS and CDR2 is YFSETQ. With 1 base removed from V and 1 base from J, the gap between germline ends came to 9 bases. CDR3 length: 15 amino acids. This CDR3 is CASSLSTEAKNIQYF. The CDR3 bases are TGCGCCAGCAGCTTGAGTACCGAGGCCAAAAACATTCAGTACTTC.

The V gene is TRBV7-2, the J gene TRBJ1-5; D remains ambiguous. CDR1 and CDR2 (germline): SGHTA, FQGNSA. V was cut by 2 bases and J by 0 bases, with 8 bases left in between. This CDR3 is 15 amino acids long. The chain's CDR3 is CASSLWENSNQPQHF. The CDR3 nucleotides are TGTGCCAGCAGCTTATGGGAGAATAGCAATCAGCCCCAGCATTTT. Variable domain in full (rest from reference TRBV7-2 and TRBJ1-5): GAGVSQSPSNKVTEKGKDVELRCDPISGHTALYWYRQSLGQGLEFLIYFQGNSAPDKSGLPSDRFSAERTGGSVSTLTIQRTQQEDSAVYLCASSLWENSNQPQHFGDGTRLSIL.

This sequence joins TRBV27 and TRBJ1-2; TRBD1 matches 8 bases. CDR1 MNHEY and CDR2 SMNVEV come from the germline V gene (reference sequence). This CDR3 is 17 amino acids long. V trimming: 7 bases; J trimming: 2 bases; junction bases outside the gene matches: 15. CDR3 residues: CASTAFIGQGFNYGYTF. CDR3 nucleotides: TGTGCCAGCACTGCATTCATCGGACAGGGATTCAACTATGGCTACACCTTC.

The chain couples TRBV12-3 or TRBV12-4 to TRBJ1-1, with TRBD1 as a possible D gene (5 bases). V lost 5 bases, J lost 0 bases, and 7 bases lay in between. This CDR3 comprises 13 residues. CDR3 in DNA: TGTGCCAGCAGTGTCAGGGTGAACACTGAAGCTTTCTTT. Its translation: CASSVRVNTEAFF.

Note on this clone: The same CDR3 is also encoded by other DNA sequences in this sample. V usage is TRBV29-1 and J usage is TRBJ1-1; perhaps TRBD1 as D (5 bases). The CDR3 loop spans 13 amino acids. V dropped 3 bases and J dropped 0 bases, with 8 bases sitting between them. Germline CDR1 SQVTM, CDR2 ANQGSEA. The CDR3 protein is CSVEAGMNTEAFF. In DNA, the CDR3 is TGCAGCGTTGAGGCAGGGATGAACACTGAAGCTTTCTTT.

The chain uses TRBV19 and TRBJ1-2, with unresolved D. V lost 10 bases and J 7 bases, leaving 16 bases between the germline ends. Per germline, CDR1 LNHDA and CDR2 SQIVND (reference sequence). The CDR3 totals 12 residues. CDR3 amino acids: CATSVGVRGYTF. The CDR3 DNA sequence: TGTGCCACCAGCGTCGGGGTTCGTGGCTACACCTTC.

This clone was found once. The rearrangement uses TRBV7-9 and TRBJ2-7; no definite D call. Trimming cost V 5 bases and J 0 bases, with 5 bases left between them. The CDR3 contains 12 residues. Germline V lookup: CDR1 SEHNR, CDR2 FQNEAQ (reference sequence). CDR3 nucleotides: TGTGCCAGCAGCCCTAACTCCTACGAGCAGTACTTC. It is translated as CASSPNSYEQYF.

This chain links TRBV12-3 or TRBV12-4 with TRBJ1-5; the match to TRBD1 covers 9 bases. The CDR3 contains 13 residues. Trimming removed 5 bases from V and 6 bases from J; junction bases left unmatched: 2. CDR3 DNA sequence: TGTGCCAGCAGTGGGACAGGGAGTCAGCCCCAGCATTTT. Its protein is CASSGTGSQPQHF.

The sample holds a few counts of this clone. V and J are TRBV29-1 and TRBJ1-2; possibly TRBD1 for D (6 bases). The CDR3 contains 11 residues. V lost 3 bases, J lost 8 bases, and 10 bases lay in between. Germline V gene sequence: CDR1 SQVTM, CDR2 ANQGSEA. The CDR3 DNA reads TGCAGCGTTGAGGCAGGGGCCGGCTACACCTTC. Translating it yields CSVEAGAGYTF. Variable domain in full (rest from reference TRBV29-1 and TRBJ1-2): SAVISQKPSRDICQRGTSLTIQCQVDSQVTMMFWYRQQPGQSLTLIATANQGSEATYESGFVIDKFPISRPNLTFSTLTVSNMSPEDSSIYLCSVEAGAGYTFGSGTRLTVV.

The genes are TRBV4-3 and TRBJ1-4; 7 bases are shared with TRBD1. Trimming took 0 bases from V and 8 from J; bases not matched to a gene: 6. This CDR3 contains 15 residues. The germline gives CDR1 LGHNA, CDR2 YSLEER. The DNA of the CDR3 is TGCGCCAGCAGCCAAGAAGGGACAGAACCCGAAAAACTGTTTTTT. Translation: CASSQEGTEPEKLFF.

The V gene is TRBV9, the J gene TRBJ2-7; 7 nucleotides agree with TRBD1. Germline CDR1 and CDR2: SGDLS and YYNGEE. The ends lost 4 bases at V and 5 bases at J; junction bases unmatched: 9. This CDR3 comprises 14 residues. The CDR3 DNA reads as TGTGCCAGCAGCAGAAAGGACAGGCAAAACGAGCAGTACTTC. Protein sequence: CASSRKDRQNEQYF.

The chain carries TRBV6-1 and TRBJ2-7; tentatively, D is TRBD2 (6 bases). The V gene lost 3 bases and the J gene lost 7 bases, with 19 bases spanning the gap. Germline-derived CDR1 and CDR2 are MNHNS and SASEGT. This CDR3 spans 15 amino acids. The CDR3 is CASSDGGIGTGEQYF. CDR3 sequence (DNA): TGTGCCAGCAGTGATGGAGGGATAGGAACAGGAGAGCAGTACTTC.

The CDR3 is CASSFSGLAGELFF. Here the CDR3 DNA reads TGTGCCAGCAGTTTCTCAGGGTTGGCCGGGGAGCTGTTTTTT. J is TRBJ2-2 and V is TRBV27, with D possibly being TRBD1 (5 bases). V lost 3 bases and J 6 bases, leaving 11 bases between the germline ends. The germline CDR1 and CDR2 sequences are MNHEY and SMNVEV (reference sequence). The CDR3 is made up of 14 amino acids.

The CDR3, as DNA: TGTGCCAGCAGCCAGGGACAGTACTATGGCTACACCTTC. Translating it yields CASSQGQYYGYTF. The chain has TRBV7-9 and TRBJ1-2; 7 bases are a match to TRBD1. V dropped 5 bases and J dropped 3; count of bases not matched to a gene: 3. Germline lookup yields CDR1 SEHNR and CDR2 FQNEAQ (reference sequence). This CDR3 comprises 13 residues.

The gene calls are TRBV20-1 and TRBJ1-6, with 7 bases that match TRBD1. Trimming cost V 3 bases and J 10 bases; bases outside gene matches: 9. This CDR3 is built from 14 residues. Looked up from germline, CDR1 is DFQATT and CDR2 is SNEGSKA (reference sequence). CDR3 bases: TGCAGTGCTAGTAGCCGGGACAGCAGGTCACCCCTCCACTTT. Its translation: CSASSRDSRSPLHF.

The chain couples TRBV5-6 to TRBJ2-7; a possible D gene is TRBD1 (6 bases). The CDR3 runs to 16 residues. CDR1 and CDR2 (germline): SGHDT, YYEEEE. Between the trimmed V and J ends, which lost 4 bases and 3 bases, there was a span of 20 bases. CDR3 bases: TGTGCCAGCAGCCCCATGACGAGGGGGAGAAACTACGAGCAGTACTTC. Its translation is CASSPMTRGRNYEQYF.